These 21 T cell receptor beta chains were sequenced from one sample in a study of monozygotic twins with inflammatory bowel disease. For each CDR3 protein, TCRdb gives one entry from its re-call of the 5' RACE reads, without DNA. The sample totals fewer than 550,000 distinct CDR3 sequences. Source material: blood. Receptor source: a human donor with ulcerative colitis or Crohn's disease, or a healthy co-twin of an affected twin (not recorded which).

V gene TRBV5-1 combines with J gene TRBJ2-3; the TRBD2 assignment by TCRdb is unverifiable without DNA. The germline gives CDR1 SGHRS, CDR2 YFSETQ. This CDR3 has 16 residues. The CDR3 protein is CASSWQPGLAGDTQYF.

The chain recombines TRBV29-1 with TRBJ1-1; TCRdb lists TRBD1, though no DNA is available to test this call. Germline assignment: CDR1 SQVTM and CDR2 ANQGSEA. This CDR3 is built from 13 residues. Here the CDR3 reads CSAMTGTNTEAFF.

V gene TRBV5-1 combines with J gene TRBJ2-6; TCRdb's D call of TRBD1 is untestable without DNA. CDR3 size: 15 residues. Germline V CDR1 and CDR2: SGHRS, YFSETQ. The CDR3 protein is CASGQGHSGANVLTF.

The rearrangement uses TRBV7-9 and TRBJ2-7; TCRdb selects TRBD2, and the lack of DNA leaves this call unchecked. The CDR3 runs 13 residues. Germline V lookup: CDR1 SEHNR, CDR2 FQNEAQ (reference sequence). CDR3 loop: CASSLDVGAGQYF.

The gene calls are TRBV6-5 and TRBJ1-2; the D gene TCRdb calls, TRBD1, cannot be checked with no DNA. The germline CDR1 and CDR2 sequences are MNHEY and SVGAGI. This CDR3 contains 13 residues. The CDR3 sequence: CASSYRQGRGYTF.

The J gene is TRBJ2-1, the V gene TRBV27; TCRdb indicates TRBD2, and absent DNA this call remains unverified. Germline V gene sequence: CDR1 MNHEY, CDR2 SMNVEV (reference sequence). CDR3 size: 15 residues. This CDR3 reads CASMQGSFSLNEQFF.

This chain uses TRBV6-2 or TRBV6-3 with TRBJ1-1. This CDR3 contains 17 residues. In germline, CDR1 is MNHEY, CDR2 SVGEGT. The CDR3 here is CASSYPSTGKVNSEAFF.

The V call is TRBV9, the J call TRBJ1-3. The CDR3 runs to 13 residues. Germline V gene data show CDR1 as SGDLS and CDR2 as YYNGEE. This CDR3 is CASSAGTGNTIYF.

This rearrangement joins TRBV7-9 to TRBJ2-4; no DNA is available, so the TRBD1 call from TCRdb remains unchecked. Looked up from germline, CDR1 is SEHNR and CDR2 is FQNEAQ (reference sequence). The CDR3 extends over 15 amino acids. The CDR3 reads CASSGPLQRVNIQYF.

This chain connects TRBV10-3 to TRBJ2-1; TCRdb proposes TRBD2, but this gene call is untestable without DNA. This CDR3 contains 17 residues. CDR1 is ENHRY, CDR2 SYGVKD, per germline. CDR3 region: CAISRLAGGISYNEQFF.

The gene calls are TRBV20-1 and TRBJ1-1; TCRdb outputs TRBD1, but without DNA this stays unchecked. This CDR3 has 13 residues. Germline CDR1 is DFQATT and CDR2 is SNEGSKA (reference sequence). The CDR3 sequence is CSATGQGRVEAFF.

The chain couples TRBV20-1 to TRBJ2-7; TCRdb's assignment of TRBD1 cannot be checked, as there is no DNA. CDR1 and CDR2 from the germline V gene are DFQATT and SNEGSKA (reference sequence). This CDR3 has 12 amino acids. Here the CDR3 reads CSAPTGAYEQYF.

The chain combines TRBV9 with TRBJ2-1; TCRdb names TRBD2, which stays unverified in the absence of DNA. This CDR3 has 14 residues. Germline V gene data show CDR1 as SGDLS and CDR2 as YYNGEE. The CDR3 reads CASSVDSGGDEQFF.

The chain couples TRBV5-4 to TRBJ2-2; TCRdb designates TRBD2, a call that cannot be tested without DNA. The CDR3 is 13 amino acids. Germline V lookup: CDR1 SGHNT, CDR2 YYREEE (reference sequence). The CDR3 spells CASSLEGARELFF.

This sequence joins TRBV5-1 and TRBJ2-7; without DNA, the TCRdb call of TRBD2 cannot be checked. The CDR3 is 15 amino acids. Per germline, CDR1 SGHRS and CDR2 YFSETQ. CDR3 in amino acids: CASSSRTSGGYEQYF. The whole variable domain, remainder taken from reference TRBV5-1 and TRBJ2-7, is KAGVTQTPRYLIKTRGQQVTLSCSPISGHRSVSWYQQTPGQGLQFLFEYFSETQRNKGNFPGRFSGRQFSNSRSEMNVSTLELGDSALYLCASSSRTSGGYEQYFGPGTRLTVT.

V is TRBV9 and J is TRBJ1-6; the TCRdb D gene call, TRBD1, has no DNA to confirm it. The CDR3 contains 14 residues. Germline V gene data show CDR1 as SGDLS and CDR2 as YYNGEE. Here the CDR3 reads CASSVTDGYSPLHF.

The chain couples TRBV27 to TRBJ2-4; as DNA is missing, the TRBD1 call by TCRdb cannot be tested. The V gene's germline CDR1 is MNHEY and CDR2 SMNVEV (reference sequence). The CDR3 is 17 residues long. The CDR3 sequence: CASSLGTGGVAKNIQYF.

The CDR3 region is CATSEQGREQFF. The J gene is TRBJ2-1, the V gene TRBV24-1; with no DNA, the TCRdb D assignment of TRBD1 cannot be verified. The V gene's germline CDR1 is KGHDR and CDR2 SFDVKD. This CDR3 is 12 amino acids long.

The chain couples TRBV5-1 to TRBJ2-1; there is no DNA to check the TCRdb D call of TRBD2. This CDR3 has 15 residues. Germline CDR1 reads SGHRS; CDR2 reads YFSETQ. The CDR3 sequence: CASSLSGGSHNEQFF. Based on the CDR3 plus reference TRBV5-1 and TRBJ2-1, the full variable domain is KAGVTQTPRYLIKTRGQQVTLSCSPISGHRSVSWYQQTPGQGLQFLFEYFSETQRNKGNFPGRFSGRQFSNSRSEMNVSTLELGDSALYLCASSLSGGSHNEQFFGPGTRLTVL.

The V gene is TRBV5-1, the J gene TRBJ2-1; TCRdb outputs TRBD1, but without DNA this stays unchecked. The germline V gene has CDR1 SGHRS and CDR2 YFSETQ. The CDR3 spans 14 residues. The CDR3 reads CASAHVEGGNEQFF.

This CDR3 is CASSPLGGAKKEKLFF. The V and J genes are TRBV4-1 and TRBJ1-4; the TCRdb call, TRBD1, lacks DNA for checking. Germline V gives CDR1 MGHRA, CDR2 YSYEKL. This CDR3 has 16 amino acids.